A selection of T cell receptor beta chains follows, all from one sample in a study of Graves' ophthalmopathy and Graves' hyperthyroidism. TCRdb used MiXCR to reprocess the multiplex PCR reads, holding one entry per CDR3 protein. The repertoire holds hundreds of thousands of distinct CDR3 sequences, with approximately 14% as singletons. What was sequenced was blood. The origin of the receptors is a woman younger than 45 with Graves' ophthalmopathy. The CDR3 runs from the conserved cysteine through the conserved F or W. Each record gives: D gene, clone size, V gene, J gene, CDR3 length, CDR3 DNA, CDR3 protein. A D gene is named only where the DNA matches it firmly. Only part of the rows carry a size: once, few, many, or a class if the clone is expanded.

TRBD1	many	TRBV5-1	TRBJ1-1	15	TGCGCCAGCAGCTTGGAGACAGGGACGAACACTGAAGCTTTCTTT	CASSLETGTNTEAFF
-	many	TRBV6-1	TRBJ2-7	13	TGTGCCTGCACGGCCGGAAGCTCCTACGAGCAGTACTTC	CACTAGSSYEQYF
-	many	TRBV29-1	TRBJ2-7	11	TGCAGCGTTGAATGGTATTCCGAGCAGTACTTC	CSVEWYSEQYF
-	many	TRBV27	TRBJ1-1	15	TGTGCCAGCAGAGGATTGGGCCTCATGAACACTGAAGCTTTCTTT	CASRGLGLMNTEAFF
-	many	TRBV20-1	TRBJ1-5	14	TGCAGTGCGCATACAGGGTCCTACAATCAGCCCCAGCATTTT	CSAHTGSYNQPQHF
TRBD2	many	TRBV9	TRBJ2-2	17	TGTGCCAGCAGCGTAGGGACTAGCGTAACGAACACCGGGGAGCTGTTTTTT	CASSVGTSVTNTGELFF
-	many	TRBV7-2	TRBJ2-7	15	TGTGCCAGCAGCTTAAACGGGGGCGCGACCTACGAGCAGTACTTC	CASSLNGGATYEQYF
-	many	TRBV6-5	TRBJ1-1	13	TGTGCCAGCAGTTATACAGAGAACACTGAAGCTTTCTTT	CASSYTENTEAFF
-	many	TRBV6-5	TRBJ2-4	16	TGTGCCAGCAGTTACTCATCGGGCCCAGGAAAAAACATTCAGTACTTC	CASSYSSGPGKNIQYF
-	few	TRBV18	TRBJ1-1	16	TGTGCCAGCTCACCAAGGGGGGCCGGGTCGGACACTGAAGCTTTCTTT	CASSPRGAGSDTEAFF
TRBD1	many	TRBV20-1	TRBJ1-5	18	TGCAGTGCTAGAGGAGAGACAGGGGGAGGTTGGAGCAATCAGCCCCAGCATTTT	CSARGETGGGWSNQPQHF
-	many	TRBV28	TRBJ2-7	15	TGTGCCAGCAGTTTGATGCAAAACCCCCACTACGAGCAGTACTTC	CASSLMQNPHYEQYF
-	many	TRBV4-1	TRBJ1-2	15	TGCGCCAGCAGCCAAACCCAGGGAGCTAACTATGGCTACACCTTC	CASSQTQGANYGYTF
-	many	TRBV9	TRBJ2-7	14	TGTGCCAGCAGCGTAGCCCCCCAGGGCCTCGAGCAGTACTTC	CASSVAPQGLEQYF
-	few	TRBV28	TRBJ1-5	14	TGTGCCAGCTTAACACGGGATAGCAATCAGCCCCAGCATTTT	CASLTRDSNQPQHF
-	many	TRBV12-3/TRBV12-4	TRBJ1-5	13	TGTGCCAGCAGTGGGACGTCGAATCAGCCCCAGCATTTT	CASSGTSNQPQHF
-	many	TRBV27	TRBJ1-2	15	TGTGCCAGCAGCCTTGACTTTGAGGGTAACTATGGCTACACCTTC	CASSLDFEGNYGYTF
-	many	TRBV7-9	TRBJ1-5	14	TGTGCCAGCAGCCCCGACGGGCTTGATCAGCCCCAGCATTTT	CASSPDGLDQPQHF
TRBD1	many	TRBV2	TRBJ1-1	16	TGTGCCAGCAGTTCAGGGACAGGGTTTTTGAACACTGAAGCTTTCTTT	CASSSGTGFLNTEAFF
TRBD1	-	TRBV18	TRBJ1-6	15	TGTGCCAGCTCACCACCGGACAGGGTGAATTCACCCCTCCACTTT	CASSPPDRVNSPLHF
-	few	TRBV30	TRBJ1-1	11	TGTGCCTGGAGTTGGGGGGGCGAAGCTTTCTTT	CAWSWGGEAFF
-	many	TRBV30	TRBJ1-1	17	TGTGCCTGGACCTCGATCGTACGGGACTGGGTGAACACTGAAGCTTTCTTT	CAWTSIVRDWVNTEAFF
-	many	TRBV11-2	TRBJ2-7	13	TGTGCCAGCAGCTTAGATCCGCGATCCGAGCAGTACTTC	CASSLDPRSEQYF
-	many	TRBV7-8	TRBJ1-5	16	TGTGCCAGCAGCCCCCACAGGGTAGGGAGCAATCAGCCCCAGCATTTT	CASSPHRVGSNQPQHF
-	many	TRBV5-1	TRBJ2-6	14	TGCGCCAGCAGTGCAAACTCTGGGGCCAACGTCCTGACTTTC	CASSANSGANVLTF
-	many	TRBV14	TRBJ1-2	13	TGTGCCAGCAGCCAACTGGCGGGGTATGGCTACACCTTC	CASSQLAGYGYTF
-	many	TRBV5-1	TRBJ2-7	15	TGCGCCAGCAGCTTGGTAGTGACTGGGTCCTACGAGCAGTACTTC	CASSLVVTGSYEQYF
-	many	TRBV6-5	TRBJ1-3	17	TGTGCCAGCAGTTACTCCCGGGAGGCAGGGGCTAGAAACACCATATATTTT	CASSYSREAGARNTIYF
TRBD1	many	TRBV5-5	TRBJ1-2	14	TGTGCCAGCAGCGGGGGGACAGACGGCTATGGCTACACCTTC	CASSGGTDGYGYTF
-	many	TRBV28	TRBJ2-6	19	TGTGCCAGCAGTTCACTTGGCGGGGCAGGGAGTTCTGGGGCCAACGTCCTGACTTTC	CASSSLGGAGSSGANVLTF
-	many	TRBV6-1	TRBJ1-1	14	TGTGCCAGCAGTGAAGGGATAGGGTATACTGAAGCTTTCTTT	CASSEGIGYTEAFF
-	many	TRBV7-2	TRBJ2-5	15	TGTGCCAGCAGCTTAGTGAGGCACGGCGCAGAGACCCAGTACTTC	CASSLVRHGAETQYF
-	many	TRBV29-1	TRBJ1-6	14	TGCAGCGTCGATACAGGGATTGGTAATTCACCCCTCCACTTT	CSVDTGIGNSPLHF
-	many	TRBV29-1	TRBJ2-7	15	TGCAGCGTCCGGAACGTTGGCGGGGCCACCTACGAGCAGTACTTC	CSVRNVGGATYEQYF
-	once	TRBV7-8	TRBJ2-5	14	TGTGCCAGCAGGTGGGGACGGATCCAAGAGACCCAGTACTTC	CASRWGRIQETQYF
TRBD1	many	TRBV29-1	TRBJ1-1	12	TGCAGCGTAGAGGGACAGGGTGCAGAAGCTTTCTTT	CSVEGQGAEAFF
TRBD1	-	TRBV6-1	TRBJ1-1	14	TGTGCCAGCACGACACAGGGGTTGAACGCTGAAGCTTTCTTT	CASTTQGLNAEAFF
TRBD2	-	TRBV20-1	TRBJ2-5	15	TGCAGTGCTATTCCGACTAGCGGGGCTCAAGAGACCCAGTACTTC	CSAIPTSGAQETQYF
TRBD1	many	TRBV6-1	TRBJ1-2	16	TGTGCCAGCAGCCTAACCACCCAGGGGGCAAACTATGGCTACACCTTC	CASSLTTQGANYGYTF
-	many	TRBV7-8	TRBJ2-7	17	TGTGCCAGCAGCTTAGCGCGGGCCAGGCAGGGGCCCTACGAGCAGTACTTC	CASSLARARQGPYEQYF
-	many	TRBV6-1	TRBJ1-1	15	TGTGCCAGCAGCGAAGCCTTCAGGACAGCCGGAGGAGCTTTCTTT	CASSEAFRTAGGAFF
TRBD2	-	TRBV12-3/TRBV12-4	TRBJ2-5	15	TGTGCCAGCAGCCGCGGCGGGGGATTTCAAGAGTCCCAGTACTTC	CASSRGGGFQESQYF
-	many	TRBV20-1	TRBJ1-1	14	TGCAGTGCGGACGCGGGACTTTGGAACACTGAAGCTTTCTTT	CSADAGLWNTEAFF
-	many	TRBV30	TRBJ1-3	15	TGTGCCTGGAGTGCGACTAGGGGCTCTGGAAACACCATATATTTT	CAWSATRGSGNTIYF
-	many	TRBV27	TRBJ2-5	13	TGTGCCAGCAGCGCTTCCCCCCAAGAGACCCAGTACTTC	CASSASPQETQYF